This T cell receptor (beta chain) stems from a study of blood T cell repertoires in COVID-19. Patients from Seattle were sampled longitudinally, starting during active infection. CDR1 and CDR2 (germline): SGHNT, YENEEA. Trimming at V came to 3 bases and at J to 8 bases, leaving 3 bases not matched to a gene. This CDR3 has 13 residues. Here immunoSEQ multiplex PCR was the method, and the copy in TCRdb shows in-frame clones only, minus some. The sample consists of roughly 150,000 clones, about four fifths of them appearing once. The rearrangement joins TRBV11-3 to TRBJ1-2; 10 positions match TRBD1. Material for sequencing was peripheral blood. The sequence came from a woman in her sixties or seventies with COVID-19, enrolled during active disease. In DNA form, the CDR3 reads TGTGCCAGCAGCTTTGGGACAGGGGTAGGCTACACCTTC. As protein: CASSFGTGVGYTF.